These T cell receptor beta chains were read from a single sample in a study of blood T cells in healthy people across ages. TCRdb re-analysed the 5' RACE reads in MiXCR, keeping a single row per CDR3 protein. The profile shows fewer than 900,000 distinct CDR3 sequences, about 52% of them singletons. Sequencing was done on a sample of blood. These receptor sequences come from a woman aged 55-75 years in good health. The CDR3 runs from the conserved cysteine through the conserved F or W. The D gene is left open where the match is weak. Clone size is not always given. Where it is, it says once, few, many or a class for expanded clones.

>TRBV20-1|.|TRBJ2-5|few
TGCAGTGCTAGAGATCGGACTACCGCCCAAGAGACCCAGTACTTC
CSARDRTTAQETQYF
>TRBV7-9|.|TRBJ1-4|.
TGTGCCAGCAGCTTGGGCGGGACCAGGGGTGAAAAACTGTTTTTT
CASSLGGTRGEKLFF
>TRBV18|.|TRBJ1-2|.
TGTGCCAGCTCGAGAGACAAGAACTATGGCTACACCTTC
CASSRDKNYGYTF
>TRBV20-1|TRBD2|TRBJ2-7|few
TGCAGTGGACGAGGTAGCGGGAGATCTTTTAGCCACGAGCAGTACTTC
CSGRGSGRSFSHEQYF
>TRBV5-6|TRBD2|TRBJ2-2|.
TGTGCCAGCAGCCGATTGGGACTAGCGGGTAACACCGGGGAGCTGTTTTTT
CASSRLGLAGNTGELFF
>TRBV5-1|TRBD2|TRBJ2-1|.
TGCGCCAGCAGGGCTAGCGGAGCCAATGAGCAGTTCTTC
CASRASGANEQFF
>TRBV27|.|TRBJ2-3|.
TGTGCCAGCAGTTTACGGGCGGGATTCCCAGATACGCAGTATTTT
CASSLRAGFPDTQYF
>TRBV29-1|TRBD1|TRBJ2-5|.
TGCAGCGTTCGGGACAGAAAGGGGGTTAATGAGCAGTACTTC
CSVRDRKGVNEQYF
>TRBV14|.|TRBJ2-1|once
TGTGCCAGCAGCCAGTGGAGGTCCTACAATGAGCAGTTCTTC
CASSQWRSYNEQFF
>TRBV4-2|TRBD2|TRBJ2-3|.
TGTGCCAGCAGCCAAGATCTTCCAGCGGGACCAGATACGCAGTATTTT
CASSQDLPAGPDTQYF
>TRBV28|TRBD1|TRBJ2-4|.
TGTGCCAGCAGTATACGACAGGGCCTTGCCAAAAACATTCAGTACTTC
CASSIRQGLAKNIQYF
>TRBV20-1|.|TRBJ2-7|.
TGCAGTGCTAACAACTACGAGCAGTACTTC
CSANNYEQYF
>TRBV5-1|TRBD2|TRBJ2-4|.
TGCGCCAGCAGCTTTACACTAGGCACTAGCGGAAACACTCAGTACTTC
CASSFTLGTSGNTQYF
>TRBV7-2|.|TRBJ2-7|.
TGTGCCGGCGGCTTAGTAGGGGGGATCTCCTACGAGCAGTACTTC
CAGGLVGGISYEQYF
>TRBV10-3|TRBD2|TRBJ2-7|.
TGTGCCATCAGTGAGTCAGTGGCGGGAGGGCCCCACGAGCAGTACTTC
CAISESVAGGPHEQYF
>TRBV28|TRBD2|TRBJ2-1|few
TGTGCCAGCAGCCGTACTAGCGGACTTCACAATGAGCAGTTCTTC
CASSRTSGLHNEQFF
>TRBV29-1|.|TRBJ2-7|few
TGCAGCGTTGCACTAGGGACAATTTACGAGCAGTACTTC
CSVALGTIYEQYF